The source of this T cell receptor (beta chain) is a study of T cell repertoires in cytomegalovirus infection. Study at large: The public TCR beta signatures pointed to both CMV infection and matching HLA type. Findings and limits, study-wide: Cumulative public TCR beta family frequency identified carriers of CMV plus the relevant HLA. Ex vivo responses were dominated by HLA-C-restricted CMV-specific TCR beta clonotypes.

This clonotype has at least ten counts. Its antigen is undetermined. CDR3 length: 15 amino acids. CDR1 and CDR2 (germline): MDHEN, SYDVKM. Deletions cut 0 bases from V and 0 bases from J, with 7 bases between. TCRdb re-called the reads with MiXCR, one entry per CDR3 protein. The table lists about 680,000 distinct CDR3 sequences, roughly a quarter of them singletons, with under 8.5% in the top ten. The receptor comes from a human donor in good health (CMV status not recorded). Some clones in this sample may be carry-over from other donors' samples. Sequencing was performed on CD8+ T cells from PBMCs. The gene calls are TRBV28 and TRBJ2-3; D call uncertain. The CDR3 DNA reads TGTGCCAGCAGTTTATGGGCAGCTAGCACAGATACGCAGTATTTT. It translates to CASSLWAASTDTQYF.